This section outlines one T cell receptor beta chain sequence together with its context. Its antigen remains unknown. These data come from a study of blood T cells in healthy people across ages. Regarding the study as a whole: Unsorted PBMCs prevented conclusive naive versus antigen-experienced comparison.

Trimming removed 2 bases from V and 11 bases from J, with 13 bases in between. Per the germline V gene, CDR1 is LGHDT and CDR2 is YNNKEL (reference sequence). CDR3 size: 12 residues. The authors ran a second PCR of about 7 to 12 cycles using a sample-barcoded 5' primer and a J-beta primer mix. Unique molecular identifiers of 12 random nucleotides labeled each cDNA. TCRdb reprocessed the 5' RACE reads with MiXCR, giving one entry per CDR3 protein. The profile shows approximately 960,000 distinct CDR3 sequences, about 28% of them singletons. This sample was also put to use in a study of T cells of mothers and their children. Per that study: Healthy Caucasian mothers, a few in number, and their six children were the donors.

The sample was blood. The genes are TRBV3-1 and TRBJ2-7; either TRBD1 or TRBD2 may fit D (5 bases each). The sequence was collected from a woman in her forties in good health. The CDR3 DNA is TGTGCCAGCAGCCAAATTCGGGACGTTAAGTACTTC. Translated, it gives CASSQIRDVKYF.